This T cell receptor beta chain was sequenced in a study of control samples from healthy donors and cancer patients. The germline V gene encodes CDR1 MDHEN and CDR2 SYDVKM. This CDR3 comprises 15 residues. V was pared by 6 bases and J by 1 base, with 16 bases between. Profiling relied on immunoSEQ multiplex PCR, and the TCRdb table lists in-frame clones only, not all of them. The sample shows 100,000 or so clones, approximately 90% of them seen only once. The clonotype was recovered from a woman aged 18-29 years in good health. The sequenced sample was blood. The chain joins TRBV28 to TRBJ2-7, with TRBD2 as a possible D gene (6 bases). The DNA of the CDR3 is TGTGCCAGCAGCCCCCCTTCGGAGGGATCCTACGAGCAGTACTTC. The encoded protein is CASSPPSEGSYEQYF.